The entry below gives a single TCR beta chain sequence along with its context. Antigen unknown. The data originate from a study of blood T cells in healthy people across ages. Each donor had around 10 milliliters of peripheral blood drawn. Per sample, at least 5.5 micrograms of total RNA were extracted. Through a sample-barcoded 5' primer and a J-beta primer mix, a second PCR was run for roughly 6 to 11 cycles. TCRdb redid the calling of the 5' RACE reads with MiXCR, one entry per CDR3 protein. The sample comprises under 1,000,000 distinct CDR3 sequences, around 36% of which are singletons, and approximately 13% rests with the top ten. The V and J ends lost 4 bases and 5 bases respectively, with 12 bases between them. This CDR3 comprises 13 residues. Germline assignment: CDR1 SGHDN and CDR2 FVKESK. Overall study results and limits: Diversity estimated from one million T cells was considered an underestimate. Shifts in expanded clonotypes may have been confounded by donor CMV status, which was unknown.

Sequencing was carried out using blood. The receptor comes from a man younger than 30 in good health. The chain links TRBV14 to TRBJ2-7; D is possibly TRBD1 (5 bases). The CDR3 sequence is CASSRNQGNEQYF. In DNA, the CDR3 is TGTGCCAGCAGCCGAAACCAGGGTAACGAGCAGTACTTC. Supplemented by reference TRBV14 and TRBJ2-7, the full variable domain reads EAGVTQFPSHSVIEKGQTVTLRCDPISGHDNLYWYRRVMGKEIKFLLHFVKESKQDESGMPNNRFLAERTGGTYSTLKVQPAELEDSGVYFCASSRNQGNEQYFGPGTRLTVT.